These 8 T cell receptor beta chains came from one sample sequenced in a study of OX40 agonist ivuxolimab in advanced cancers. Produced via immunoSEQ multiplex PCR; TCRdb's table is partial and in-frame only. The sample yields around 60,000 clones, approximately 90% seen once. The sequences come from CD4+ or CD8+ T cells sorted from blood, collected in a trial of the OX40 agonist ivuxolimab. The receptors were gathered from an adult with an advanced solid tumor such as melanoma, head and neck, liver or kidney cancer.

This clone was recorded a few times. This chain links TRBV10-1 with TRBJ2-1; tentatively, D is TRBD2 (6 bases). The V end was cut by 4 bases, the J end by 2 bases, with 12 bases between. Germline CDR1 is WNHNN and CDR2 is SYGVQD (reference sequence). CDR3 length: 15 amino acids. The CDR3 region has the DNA TGCGCCAGCAGTGGCCGGCGGGGTCCCTACAATGAGCAGTTCTTC. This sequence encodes CASSGRRGPYNEQFF.

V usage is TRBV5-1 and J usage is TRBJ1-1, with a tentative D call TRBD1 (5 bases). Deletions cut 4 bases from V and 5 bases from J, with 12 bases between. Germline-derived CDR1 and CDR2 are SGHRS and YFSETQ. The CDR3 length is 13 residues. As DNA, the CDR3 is TGCGCCAGCAGCGACCTCCGGGGGACTGAAGCTTTCTTT. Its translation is CASSDLRGTEAFF.

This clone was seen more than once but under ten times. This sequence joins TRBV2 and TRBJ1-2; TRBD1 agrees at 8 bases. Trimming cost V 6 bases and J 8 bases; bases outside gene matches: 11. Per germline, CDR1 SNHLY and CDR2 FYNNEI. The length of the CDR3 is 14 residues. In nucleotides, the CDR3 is TGTGCCAGCAGCCCCTCCGTGACAGGGGTAGGCTACACCTTC. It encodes CASSPSVTGVGYTF.

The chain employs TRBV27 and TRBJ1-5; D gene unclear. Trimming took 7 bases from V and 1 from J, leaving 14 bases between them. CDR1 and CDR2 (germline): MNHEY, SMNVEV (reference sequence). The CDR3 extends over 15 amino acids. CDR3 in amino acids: CASKSIWASNQPQHF. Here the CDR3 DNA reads TGTGCCAGCAAATCAATCTGGGCGAGCAATCAGCCCCAGCATTTT.

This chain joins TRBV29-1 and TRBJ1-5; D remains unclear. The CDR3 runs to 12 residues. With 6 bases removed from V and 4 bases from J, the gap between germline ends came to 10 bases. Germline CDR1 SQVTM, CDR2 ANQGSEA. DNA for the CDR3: TGCAGCGTGGCCGAAATGAATCAGCCCCAGCATTTT. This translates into CSVAEMNQPQHF.

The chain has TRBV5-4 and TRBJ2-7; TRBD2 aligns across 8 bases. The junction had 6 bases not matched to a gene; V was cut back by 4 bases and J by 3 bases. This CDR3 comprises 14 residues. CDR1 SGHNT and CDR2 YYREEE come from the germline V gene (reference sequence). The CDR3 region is CASSPGTRNYEQYF. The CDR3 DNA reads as TGTGCCAGCAGCCCCGGGACTAGAAACTACGAGCAGTACTTC.

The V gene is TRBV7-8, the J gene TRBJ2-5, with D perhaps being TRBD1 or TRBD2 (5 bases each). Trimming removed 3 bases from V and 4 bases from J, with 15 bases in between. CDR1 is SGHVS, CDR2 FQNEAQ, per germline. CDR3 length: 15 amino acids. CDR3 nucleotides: TGTGCCAGCAGCTTTCCCGGGGCAGGGCGAGAGACCCAGTACTTC. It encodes CASSFPGAGRETQYF.

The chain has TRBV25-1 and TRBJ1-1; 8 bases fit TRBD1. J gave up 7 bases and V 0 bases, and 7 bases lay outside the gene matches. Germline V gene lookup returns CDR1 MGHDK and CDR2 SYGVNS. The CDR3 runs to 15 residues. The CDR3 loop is CASSEYAGGKGEAFF. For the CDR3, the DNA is TGTGCCAGCAGTGAATATGCAGGGGGCAAAGGTGAAGCTTTCTTT.